This is a list of T cell receptor beta chains from one sample in a study of T cell changes during pregnancy in multiple sclerosis. Produced via immunoSEQ multiplex PCR; TCRdb's table is partial and in-frame only. In the table there are 90,000 or so clones, roughly 90% of which are singletons. The specimen comprised peripheral blood, sampled before pregnancy. The source is a female donor with multiple sclerosis, enrolled in a pregnancy study. Each CDR3 is given with its conserved first and last residue. Each record gives: V gene, D gene, J gene, clone size, CDR3 DNA, CDR3 protein. D genes are given only for firm matches. Clone size, where shown, is once, few, many, or a class for clones that have expanded.

v_call: TRBV29-1
d_call: .
j_call: TRBJ2-1
clone_size: .
cdr3_nt: TGCAGCGTTGAACTATCTTACAATGAGCAGTTCTTC
cdr3_aa: CSVELSYNEQFF

v_call: TRBV28
d_call: .
j_call: TRBJ2-7
clone_size: few
cdr3_nt: TGTGCCAGCAGTTTTGAACAGGGTTCGAGCTACGAGCAGTACTTC
cdr3_aa: CASSFEQGSSYEQYF

v_call: TRBV6-5
d_call: .
j_call: TRBJ2-7
clone_size: .
cdr3_nt: TGTGCCAGCAGTTACAGGGACACGGGCTACGAGCAGTACTTC
cdr3_aa: CASSYRDTGYEQYF

v_call: TRBV21-1
d_call: .
j_call: TRBJ1-1
clone_size: .
cdr3_nt: TGTGCCAGCAGCAAAGAGGGGGAGTACACTGAAGCTTTCTTT
cdr3_aa: CASSKEGEYTEAFF

v_call: TRBV6-5
d_call: TRBD1
j_call: TRBJ1-1
clone_size: .
cdr3_nt: TGTGCCAGCAGTTACGGACAGGGGGCTGCTGAAGCTTTCTTT
cdr3_aa: CASSYGQGAAEAFF

v_call: TRBV9
d_call: .
j_call: TRBJ2-7
clone_size: .
cdr3_nt: TGTGCCAGCAGCCCAGAGGGGGGGCTGAACTACGAGCAGTACTTC
cdr3_aa: CASSPEGGLNYEQYF

v_call: TRBV2
d_call: .
j_call: TRBJ1-1
clone_size: .
cdr3_nt: TGTGCCAGCAGGTCCCGGAGGGGTGCAATGAACACTGAAGCTTTCTTT
cdr3_aa: CASRSRRGAMNTEAFF

v_call: TRBV9
d_call: .
j_call: TRBJ1-1
clone_size: .
cdr3_nt: TGTGCCAGCAGCGTAGGCCTAGTCATGAACACTGAAGCTTTCTTT
cdr3_aa: CASSVGLVMNTEAFF

v_call: TRBV14
d_call: .
j_call: TRBJ1-1
clone_size: .
cdr3_nt: TGTGCCAGCAGCCAAGCCTCCAGGGCGGACACTGAAGCTTTCTTT
cdr3_aa: CASSQASRADTEAFF

v_call: TRBV7-2
d_call: .
j_call: TRBJ2-7
clone_size: .
cdr3_nt: TGTGCCAGCAGCTTCTTCTACGAGCAGTACTTC
cdr3_aa: CASSFFYEQYF

v_call: TRBV30
d_call: .
j_call: TRBJ1-5
clone_size: .
cdr3_nt: TGTGCCTGGAGTGTAACAACAGTGGATCAGCCCCAGCATTTT
cdr3_aa: CAWSVTTVDQPQHF

v_call: TRBV4-1
d_call: .
j_call: TRBJ1-6
clone_size: .
cdr3_nt: TGCGCCAGCAGCCAAGGCGAAGTCTCCTATAATTCACCCCTCCACTTT
cdr3_aa: CASSQGEVSYNSPLHF

v_call: TRBV27
d_call: TRBD1
j_call: TRBJ1-5
clone_size: few
cdr3_nt: TGTGCCAGCAGTTTGGTCGGGACAGGACGCAATCAGCCCCAGCATTTT
cdr3_aa: CASSLVGTGRNQPQHF

v_call: TRBV4-2
d_call: TRBD1
j_call: TRBJ1-1
clone_size: once
cdr3_nt: TGTGCCAGCAGGGGGGACAGGTTCAACACTGAAGCTTTCTTT
cdr3_aa: CASRGDRFNTEAFF

v_call: TRBV5-3
d_call: TRBD1
j_call: TRBJ1-1
clone_size: .
cdr3_nt: TGTGCCAGAAGTTGTAGACAGGGTTTTCCTGAAGCTTTCTTT
cdr3_aa: CARSCRQGFPEAFF

v_call: TRBV6-1
d_call: TRBD1
j_call: TRBJ2-7
clone_size: .
cdr3_nt: TGTGCCAGCAGACCCGGGACAGTAGCATACGAGCAGTACTTC
cdr3_aa: CASRPGTVAYEQYF

v_call: TRBV19
d_call: .
j_call: TRBJ2-2
clone_size: once
cdr3_nt: TGTGCCAGTAGTAACCTCCAGGGTAGGGGCACCGGGGAGCTGTTTTTT
cdr3_aa: CASSNLQGRGTGELFF

v_call: TRBV30
d_call: .
j_call: TRBJ1-1
clone_size: few
cdr3_nt: TGTGCCTGGAGTGTAGCACGGGAAGCTTTCTTT
cdr3_aa: CAWSVAREAFF

v_call: TRBV19
d_call: TRBD1
j_call: TRBJ1-6
clone_size: few
cdr3_nt: TGTGCCAGTAGTATAGGTGGACAGGGGACCTCCGGGACCCTCCACTTT
cdr3_aa: CASSIGGQGTSGTLHF

v_call: TRBV18
d_call: .
j_call: TRBJ1-3
clone_size: .
cdr3_nt: TGTGCCAGCTCACTACATGGGGAGACCATATATTTT
cdr3_aa: CASSLHGETIYF

v_call: TRBV7-9
d_call: .
j_call: TRBJ1-2
clone_size: .
cdr3_nt: TGTGCCAGCAGCTTAGGAGGGTCGAACATCATCCACTTC
cdr3_aa: CASSLGGSNIIHF

v_call: TRBV29-1
d_call: TRBD1
j_call: TRBJ1-2
clone_size: .
cdr3_nt: TGCAGCGTTGCCCGACAGGGCGAAAACTATGGCTACACCTTC
cdr3_aa: CSVARQGENYGYTF

v_call: TRBV9
d_call: TRBD1
j_call: TRBJ2-1
clone_size: .
cdr3_nt: TGTGCCAGCAGCTTAGATGGGACAGGGACCTACAATGAGCAGTTCTTC
cdr3_aa: CASSLDGTGTYNEQFF

v_call: TRBV28
d_call: .
j_call: TRBJ1-1
clone_size: .
cdr3_nt: TGTGCCAGCAGAACCGGACAGTTTGGGACTGAAGCTTTCTTT
cdr3_aa: CASRTGQFGTEAFF